This is a list of T cell receptor beta chains from one sample in a study of OX40 agonist ivuxolimab in advanced cancers. Sequenced by immunoSEQ multiplex PCR; TCRdb stores in-frame clones only, minus some. The data show tens of thousands of clones, over 85% seen once. The sample consisted of CD4+ or CD8+ T cells sorted from blood, taken in a trial of the OX40 agonist ivuxolimab. Source of these receptors: an adult with an advanced solid tumor such as melanoma, head and neck, liver or kidney cancer. Both conserved end residues are part of each CDR3. The order of the fields is D gene, V gene, clone size, J gene, CDR3 protein, CDR3 DNA. D genes are given only for firm matches. A row's size may be missing; if present it is once, few, many or a size class.

d_gene: NA; v_gene: TRBV28; abundance: NA; j_gene: TRBJ1-5; CDR3aa: CASSNRAAYQPQHF; CDR3nt: TGTGCCAGCAGCAACAGGGCTGCTTATCAGCCCCAGCATTTT
d_gene: NA; v_gene: TRBV15; abundance: NA; j_gene: TRBJ2-2; CDR3aa: CATSENLAPGELFF; CDR3nt: TGTGCCACCAGCGAAAATCTAGCGCCCGGGGAGCTGTTTTTT
d_gene: NA; v_gene: TRBV4-1; abundance: NA; j_gene: TRBJ1-2; CDR3aa: CASSQGHYGYTF; CDR3nt: TGCGCCAGCAGCCAAGGGCACTATGGCTACACCTTC
d_gene: NA; v_gene: TRBV28; abundance: once; j_gene: TRBJ2-7; CDR3aa: CASSPRTVRGSYEQYF; CDR3nt: TGTGCCAGCAGTCCCAGGACAGTAAGAGGCTCCTACGAGCAGTACTTC
d_gene: TRBD2; v_gene: TRBV30; abundance: NA; j_gene: TRBJ2-2; CDR3aa: CAWRGASGLRTGELFF; CDR3nt: TGTGCCTGGAGGGGGGCTAGCGGGCTTAGAACCGGGGAGCTGTTTTTT
d_gene: NA; v_gene: TRBV30; abundance: NA; j_gene: TRBJ2-6; CDR3aa: CAWSVKDRSGANVLTF; CDR3nt: TGTGCCTGGAGTGTGAAAGACCGCTCTGGGGCCAACGTCCTGACTTTC
d_gene: NA; v_gene: TRBV7-3; abundance: NA; j_gene: TRBJ2-2; CDR3aa: CASSFDSYTGELFF; CDR3nt: TGTGCCAGCAGCTTCGACAGCTACACCGGGGAGCTGTTTTTT
d_gene: NA; v_gene: TRBV6-1; abundance: NA; j_gene: TRBJ2-1; CDR3aa: CASSEGPNEQFF; CDR3nt: TGTGCCAGCAGTGAAGGCCCCAATGAGCAGTTCTTC
d_gene: NA; v_gene: TRBV7-2; abundance: NA; j_gene: TRBJ2-7; CDR3aa: CASSLGRWNEQYF; CDR3nt: TGTGCCAGCAGCTTAGGGCGGTGGAACGAGCAGTACTTC
d_gene: NA; v_gene: TRBV29-1; abundance: NA; j_gene: TRBJ1-1; CDR3aa: CSVETGANTEAFF; CDR3nt: TGCAGCGTTGAGACAGGCGCGAACACTGAAGCTTTCTTT
d_gene: NA; v_gene: TRBV27; abundance: NA; j_gene: TRBJ2-7; CDR3aa: CASSLQGHEQYF; CDR3nt: TGTGCCAGCAGTTTACAGGGGCACGAGCAGTACTTC
d_gene: NA; v_gene: TRBV25-1; abundance: NA; j_gene: TRBJ2-1; CDR3aa: CASSWPDRGNEQFF; CDR3nt: TGTGCCAGCAGTTGGCCGGACCGGGGCAATGAGCAGTTCTTC
d_gene: NA; v_gene: TRBV7-9; abundance: NA; j_gene: TRBJ1-1; CDR3aa: CASTFGARVTEAFF; CDR3nt: TGTGCCAGCACCTTCGGGGCCCGGGTGACTGAAGCTTTCTTT
d_gene: TRBD1; v_gene: TRBV7-9; abundance: NA; j_gene: TRBJ1-2; CDR3aa: CASSLTPTGGGEYGYTF; CDR3nt: TGTGCCAGCAGCCTAACCCCCACAGGGGGAGGGGAATATGGCTACACCTTC
d_gene: TRBD1; v_gene: TRBV15; abundance: NA; j_gene: TRBJ1-5; CDR3aa: CATSRDSTGGQPQHF; CDR3nt: TGTGCCACCAGCAGAGATTCGACAGGGGGTCAGCCCCAGCATTTT
d_gene: NA; v_gene: TRBV5-5; abundance: once; j_gene: TRBJ1-3; CDR3aa: CASSLEGRAGNTIYF; CDR3nt: TGTGCCAGCAGCTTGGAGGGTAGGGCAGGAAACACCATATATTTT
d_gene: NA; v_gene: TRBV20-1; abundance: few; j_gene: TRBJ1-5; CDR3aa: CSARCHQPQHF; CDR3nt: TGCAGTGCTAGATGTCATCAGCCCCAGCATTTT
d_gene: NA; v_gene: TRBV13; abundance: NA; j_gene: TRBJ2-4; CDR3aa: CASSLSGKNIQYF; CDR3nt: TGTGCCAGCAGCTTATCGGGAAAAAACATTCAGTACTTC
d_gene: NA; v_gene: TRBV12-5; abundance: NA; j_gene: TRBJ2-1; CDR3aa: CASGLGGAGSNEQFF; CDR3nt: TGTGCTAGTGGTTTGGGGGGAGCAGGGAGCAATGAGCAGTTCTTC
d_gene: NA; v_gene: TRBV4-1; abundance: NA; j_gene: TRBJ2-7; CDR3aa: CASSQEGAGGEQYF; CDR3nt: TGCGCCAGCAGCCAAGAAGGGGCGGGTGGCGAGCAGTACTTC
d_gene: NA; v_gene: TRBV13; abundance: NA; j_gene: TRBJ2-3; CDR3aa: CASSLVAGADTQYF; CDR3nt: TGTGCCAGCAGCTTAGTGGCGGGTGCAGATACGCAGTATTTT
d_gene: TRBD2; v_gene: TRBV29-1; abundance: NA; j_gene: TRBJ2-1; CDR3aa: CSGGLAGVYNEQFF; CDR3nt: TGCAGCGGTGGACTAGCGGGAGTCTACAATGAGCAGTTCTTC
d_gene: TRBD1; v_gene: TRBV25-1; abundance: NA; j_gene: TRBJ2-7; CDR3aa: CASSDPGTGHNEQYF; CDR3nt: TGTGCCAGCAGTGATCCCGGGACAGGGCATAACGAGCAGTACTTC
d_gene: NA; v_gene: TRBV2; abundance: NA; j_gene: TRBJ2-1; CDR3aa: CASSEGVAAYNEQFF; CDR3nt: TGTGCCAGCAGTGAAGGGGTAGCGGCTTACAATGAGCAGTTCTTC
d_gene: NA; v_gene: TRBV4-3; abundance: NA; j_gene: TRBJ1-3; CDR3aa: CASSQVIAGNTIYF; CDR3nt: TGCGCCAGCAGCCAAGTAATTGCGGGAAACACCATATATTTT
d_gene: TRBD2; v_gene: TRBV28; abundance: NA; j_gene: TRBJ2-5; CDR3aa: CASSSSGGQETQYF; CDR3nt: TGTGCCAGCAGCTCCTCCGGGGGGCAAGAGACCCAGTACTTC
d_gene: NA; v_gene: TRBV5-1; abundance: NA; j_gene: TRBJ1-2; CDR3aa: CASSLRRETNYGYTF; CDR3nt: TGCGCCAGCAGCTTGAGGAGGGAAACTAACTATGGCTACACCTTC
d_gene: NA; v_gene: TRBV5-5; abundance: NA; j_gene: TRBJ1-2; CDR3aa: CASSLVGGPNYGYTF; CDR3nt: TGTGCCAGCAGCTTGGTGGGGGGACCTAACTATGGCTACACCTTC
d_gene: TRBD2; v_gene: TRBV6-5; abundance: NA; j_gene: TRBJ2-3; CDR3aa: CASSWEGVTDTQYF; CDR3nt: TGTGCCAGCAGTTGGGAGGGAGTCACAGATACGCAGTATTTT
d_gene: NA; v_gene: TRBV20-1; abundance: NA; j_gene: TRBJ2-3; CDR3aa: CSVLLADTQYF; CDR3nt: TGCAGTGTTCTCTTGGCAGATACGCAGTATTTT
d_gene: NA; v_gene: TRBV29-1; abundance: few; j_gene: TRBJ1-2; CDR3aa: CSAPDRANYGYTF; CDR3nt: TGCAGCGCCCCTGACAGAGCTAACTATGGCTACACCTTC
d_gene: NA; v_gene: TRBV21-1; abundance: NA; j_gene: TRBJ1-1; CDR3aa: CASSKCPTPSGAYLNTEAFF; CDR3nt: TGTGCCAGCAGCAAATGTCCCACACCGTCCGGGGCGTACCTGAACACTGAAGCTTTCTTT
d_gene: NA; v_gene: TRBV15; abundance: NA; j_gene: TRBJ2-3; CDR3aa: CATSRDGTSVGTDTQYF; CDR3nt: TGTGCCACCAGCAGAGATGGGACTTCCGTTGGCACAGATACGCAGTATTTT
d_gene: NA; v_gene: TRBV10-3; abundance: NA; j_gene: TRBJ1-5; CDR3aa: CAISESGNQPQHF; CDR3nt: TGTGCCATCAGTGAGTCCGGGAATCAGCCCCAGCATTTT
d_gene: TRBD1; v_gene: TRBV5-4; abundance: NA; j_gene: TRBJ2-3; CDR3aa: CASSRGQGPTDTQYF; CDR3nt: TGTGCCAGCAGCCGAGGACAGGGGCCCACAGATACGCAGTATTTT
d_gene: NA; v_gene: TRBV20-1; abundance: NA; j_gene: TRBJ2-1; CDR3aa: CSAEEYNEQFF; CDR3nt: TGCAGTGCGGAAGAGTACAATGAGCAGTTCTTC
d_gene: NA; v_gene: TRBV2; abundance: NA; j_gene: TRBJ1-2; CDR3aa: CASSEALPAPFGYTF; CDR3nt: TGTGCCAGCAGTGAAGCGCTCCCAGCCCCCTTCGGCTACACCTTC
d_gene: NA; v_gene: TRBV7-7; abundance: NA; j_gene: TRBJ2-7; CDR3aa: CASSPDGAYEQYF; CDR3nt: TGTGCCAGCAGCCCGGACGGCGCCTACGAGCAGTACTTC
d_gene: NA; v_gene: TRBV7-2; abundance: once; j_gene: TRBJ1-6; CDR3aa: CASSLAGFSSYNSPLHF; CDR3nt: TGTGCCAGCAGCTTAGCGGGTTTCAGCTCCTATAATTCACCCCTCCACTTT
d_gene: NA; v_gene: TRBV6-5; abundance: NA; j_gene: TRBJ1-5; CDR3aa: CASAPRDTNQPQHF; CDR3nt: TGTGCCAGTGCTCCCCGGGACACTAATCAGCCCCAGCATTTT
d_gene: NA; v_gene: TRBV7-7; abundance: few; j_gene: TRBJ1-2; CDR3aa: CASSPPDTGDYYGYTF; CDR3nt: TGTGCTAGCAGCCCCCCCGACACGGGGGATTACTATGGCTACACCTTC
d_gene: NA; v_gene: TRBV4-1; abundance: NA; j_gene: TRBJ1-5; CDR3aa: CASSQDQVGGPPQHF; CDR3nt: TGCGCCAGCAGCCAAGATCAGGTGGGAGGACCGCCCCAGCATTTT
d_gene: NA; v_gene: TRBV9; abundance: NA; j_gene: TRBJ1-3; CDR3aa: CASSVARGSAGNTIYF; CDR3nt: TGTGCCAGCAGCGTAGCTCGGGGGTCGGCGGGAAACACCATATATTTT
d_gene: NA; v_gene: TRBV4-1; abundance: NA; j_gene: TRBJ1-1; CDR3aa: CASSQTANTEAFF; CDR3nt: TGCGCCAGCAGCCAAACCGCCAACACTGAAGCTTTCTTT
d_gene: NA; v_gene: TRBV5-4; abundance: NA; j_gene: TRBJ2-5; CDR3aa: CASSLTRGSRQETQYF; CDR3nt: TGTGCCAGCAGCTTGACCAGAGGGAGTAGGCAAGAGACCCAGTACTTC
d_gene: NA; v_gene: TRBV2; abundance: NA; j_gene: TRBJ1-3; CDR3aa: CASLEGFGNTIYF; CDR3nt: TGTGCCAGCCTCGAGGGATTCGGAAACACCATATATTTT
d_gene: TRBD2; v_gene: TRBV4-2; abundance: NA; j_gene: TRBJ2-7; CDR3aa: CASSQGVWGGSPYEQYF; CDR3nt: TGTGCCAGCAGCCAAGGAGTGTGGGGCGGGAGCCCTTACGAGCAGTACTTC
d_gene: TRBD1; v_gene: TRBV5-8; abundance: NA; j_gene: TRBJ1-2; CDR3aa: CASSNRRTGTVLGYTF; CDR3nt: TGTGCCAGCAGCAACCGGCGGACAGGGACCGTTCTTGGCTACACCTTC
d_gene: NA; v_gene: TRBV9; abundance: NA; j_gene: TRBJ2-7; CDR3aa: CASSPGSALGTYEQYF; CDR3nt: TGTGCCAGCAGCCCAGGTTCGGCCCTCGGGACCTACGAGCAGTACTTC
d_gene: NA; v_gene: TRBV25-1; abundance: NA; j_gene: TRBJ2-1; CDR3aa: CASSEVTDSPRRDNEQFF; CDR3nt: TGTGCCAGCAGTGAGGTTACAGACAGCCCAAGGAGGGATAATGAGCAGTTCTTC
d_gene: TRBD2; v_gene: TRBV7-9; abundance: NA; j_gene: TRBJ2-1; CDR3aa: CASAREGSSYNEQFF; CDR3nt: TGTGCCAGCGCGAGGGAGGGGAGCTCCTACAATGAGCAGTTCTTC
d_gene: NA; v_gene: TRBV5-1; abundance: once; j_gene: TRBJ2-7; CDR3aa: CASSFRFPTEFGQYF; CDR3nt: TGCGCCAGCAGCTTTCGATTTCCGACAGAATTCGGGCAGTACTTC
d_gene: TRBD1; v_gene: TRBV5-1; abundance: NA; j_gene: TRBJ2-3; CDR3aa: CASSLRPGTGGRDTQYF; CDR3nt: TGCGCCAGCAGCTTGAGGCCGGGGACAGGCGGAAGAGATACGCAGTATTTT
d_gene: TRBD1; v_gene: TRBV19; abundance: NA; j_gene: TRBJ2-7; CDR3aa: CASSIRGQSYEQYF; CDR3nt: TGTGCCAGTAGTATCAGGGGACAGTCCTACGAGCAGTACTTC
d_gene: TRBD2; v_gene: TRBV15; abundance: NA; j_gene: TRBJ2-3; CDR3aa: CATSLAGGTDTQYF; CDR3nt: TGTGCCACCAGCCTAGCGGGGGGAACAGATACGCAGTATTTT
d_gene: NA; v_gene: TRBV27; abundance: NA; j_gene: TRBJ2-2; CDR3aa: CASSLLVLSGELFF; CDR3nt: TGTGCCAGCAGTTTATTGGTTCTGTCCGGGGAGCTGTTTTTT
d_gene: NA; v_gene: TRBV9; abundance: NA; j_gene: TRBJ2-2; CDR3aa: CASSAGPNTGELFF; CDR3nt: TGTGCCAGCAGCGCCGGACCTAACACCGGGGAGCTGTTTTTT
d_gene: NA; v_gene: TRBV25-1; abundance: NA; j_gene: TRBJ2-1; CDR3aa: CASSDRYNEQFF; CDR3nt: TGTGCCAGCAGTGACCGTTACAATGAGCAGTTCTTC